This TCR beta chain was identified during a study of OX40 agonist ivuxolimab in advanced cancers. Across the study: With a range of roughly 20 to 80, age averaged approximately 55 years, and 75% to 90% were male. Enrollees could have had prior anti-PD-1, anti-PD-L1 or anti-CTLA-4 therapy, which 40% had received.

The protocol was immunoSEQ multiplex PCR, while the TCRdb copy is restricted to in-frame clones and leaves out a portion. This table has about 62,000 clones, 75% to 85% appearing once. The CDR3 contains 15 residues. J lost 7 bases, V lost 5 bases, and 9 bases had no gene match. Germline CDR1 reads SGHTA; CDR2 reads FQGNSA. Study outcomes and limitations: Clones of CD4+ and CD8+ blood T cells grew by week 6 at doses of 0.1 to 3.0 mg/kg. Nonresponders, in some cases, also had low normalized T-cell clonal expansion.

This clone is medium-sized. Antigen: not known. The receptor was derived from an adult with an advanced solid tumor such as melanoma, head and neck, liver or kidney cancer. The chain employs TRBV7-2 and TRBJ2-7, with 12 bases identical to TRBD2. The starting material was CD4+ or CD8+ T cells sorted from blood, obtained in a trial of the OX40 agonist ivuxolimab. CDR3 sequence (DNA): TGTGCCAGCAGCGTTGGACTAGCGGGAACCCAGGAGCAGTACTTC. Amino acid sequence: CASSVGLAGTQEQYF.